This is a list of T cell receptor beta chains from one sample in a study of identical twins. MiXCR, applied by TCRdb to the 5' RACE reads, yields one record per CDR3 protein. This sample has 300,000 to 400,000 distinct CDR3 sequences, with about 12% found just once. These data were likewise used in another study, on yellow fever vaccine responses in identical twins.

The sequenced sample consisted of CD8+ T cells sorted from blood. These receptors originate from a woman between 18 and 30 years old in good health. Each CDR3 is given with its conserved first and last residue. A D gene is named only where the DNA matches it firmly. Some rows have no size entry. The others give once, few or many, or a class for an expanded clone.

v_call	j_call	d_call	clone_size	cdr3_aa	cdr3_nt
TRBV10-3	TRBJ1-2	-	many	CAISELDIYGYTF	TGTGCCATCAGTGAGTTAGACATCTATGGCTACACCTTC
TRBV12-3/TRBV12-4	TRBJ2-7	-	-	CASSLTAPLSEQYF	TGTGCCAGCAGTTTGACTGCCCCCCTCAGCGAGCAGTACTTC
TRBV4-1	TRBJ1-2	-	many	CASSQDGGSGGPGYTF	TGCGCCAGCAGCCAAGATGGGGGATCCGGCGGACCTGGCTACACCTTC
TRBV7-9	TRBJ2-1	TRBD1	-	CASSPPFDRADEQFF	TGTGCCAGCAGTCCCCCCTTTGACAGGGCGGATGAGCAGTTCTTC
TRBV7-2	TRBJ1-2	-	many	CASSLDGAYYGYTF	TGTGCCAGCAGCTTAGACGGGGCCTACTATGGCTACACCTTC
TRBV3-1	TRBJ2-7	TRBD2	-	CASTQGSGSYEQYF	TGTGCCAGCACCCAAGGAAGCGGGAGTTACGAGCAGTACTTC
TRBV7-6	TRBJ1-5	TRBD1	few	CASSYGQGYNQPQHF	TGTGCCAGCAGCTATGGACAGGGGTACAATCAGCCCCAGCATTTT
TRBV29-1	TRBJ2-2	-	-	CSVEDVRGGTGELFF	TGCAGCGTTGAAGATGTCAGGGGGGGAACCGGGGAGCTGTTTTTT
TRBV7-2	TRBJ2-3	TRBD2	-	CASSPGLSSTDTQYF	TGTGCCAGCAGCCCGGGACTATCTAGCACAGATACGCAGTATTTT
TRBV12-3/TRBV12-4	TRBJ1-2	TRBD1	-	CASSLGQPVGYTF	TGTGCCAGCAGTTTGGGACAGCCGGTGGGCTACACCTTC
TRBV6-5	TRBJ1-1	-	few	CASSYWVGDTEAFF	TGTGCCAGCAGTTACTGGGTGGGGGACACTGAAGCTTTCTTT
TRBV7-8	TRBJ2-1	-	many	CASSLVPGSSYNEQFF	TGTGCCAGCAGCTTAGTCCCCGGGAGCTCCTACAATGAGCAGTTCTTC
TRBV29-1	TRBJ2-1	TRBD2	few	CSVEGRIGGALDNEQFF	TGCAGCGTTGAAGGACGGATCGGGGGGGCTTTGGACAATGAGCAGTTCTTC
TRBV29-1	TRBJ2-1	-	few	CSVSGSTYNEQFF	TGCAGCGTTAGCGGTTCTACCTACAATGAGCAGTTCTTC
TRBV27	TRBJ2-2	-	many	CASSGQGGRTGELFF	TGTGCCAGCAGTGGGCAGGGGGGACGGACCGGGGAGCTGTTTTTT
TRBV20-1	TRBJ1-1	TRBD1	few	CGLGQAWLDTEAFF	TGCGGATTAGGACAGGCCTGGTTGGACACTGAAGCTTTCTTT
TRBV14	TRBJ2-5	-	-	CASSQEYGAVGETQYF	TGTGCCAGCAGCCAAGAATATGGCGCGGTTGGAGAGACCCAGTACTTC
TRBV7-8	TRBJ2-1	-	many	CASSLVGRSNSYNEQFF	TGTGCCAGCAGCTTAGTGGGCAGAAGTAACTCCTACAATGAGCAGTTCTTC
TRBV11-2	TRBJ2-3	-	few	CASSLELVPGALLNTDTQYF	TGTGCCAGCAGCTTGGAACTAGTACCCGGGGCCTTACTGAACACAGATACGCAGTATTTT
TRBV20-1	TRBJ2-1	TRBD2	-	CSAHSSGGALDEQFF	TGCAGTGCTCATTCCAGCGGGGGGGCCTTAGATGAGCAGTTCTTC
TRBV24-1	TRBJ1-5	-	few	CATSDPGRENQPQHF	TGTGCCACCAGTGACCCGGGACGGGAGAATCAGCCCCAGCATTTT
TRBV24-1	TRBJ2-3	-	few	CATSDSTRTADYTDTQYF	TGTGCCACCAGTGACTCAACCCGGACAGCAGACTACACAGATACGCAGTATTTT
TRBV6-1	TRBJ2-3	-	-	CASRSTTGFSDTQYF	TGTGCCAGCAGATCAACCACAGGGTTTTCGGATACGCAGTATTTT
TRBV27	TRBJ1-2	-	-	CASSLTHSGTGYTF	TGTGCCAGCAGTTTAACCCACAGTGGTACAGGCTACACCTTC